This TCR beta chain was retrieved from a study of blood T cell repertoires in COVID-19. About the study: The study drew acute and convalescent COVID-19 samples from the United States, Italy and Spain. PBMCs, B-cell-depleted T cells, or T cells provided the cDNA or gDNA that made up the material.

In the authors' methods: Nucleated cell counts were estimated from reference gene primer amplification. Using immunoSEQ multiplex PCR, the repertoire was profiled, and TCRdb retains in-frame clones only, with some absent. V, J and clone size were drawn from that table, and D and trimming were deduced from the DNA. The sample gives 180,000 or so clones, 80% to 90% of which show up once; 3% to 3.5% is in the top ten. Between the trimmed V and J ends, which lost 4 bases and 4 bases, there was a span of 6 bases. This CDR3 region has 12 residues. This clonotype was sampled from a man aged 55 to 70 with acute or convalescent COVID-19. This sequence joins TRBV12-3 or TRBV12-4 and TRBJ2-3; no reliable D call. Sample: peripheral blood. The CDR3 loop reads CASSYGADTQYF. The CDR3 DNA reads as TGTGCCAGCAGTTACGGAGCAGATACGCAGTATTTT.